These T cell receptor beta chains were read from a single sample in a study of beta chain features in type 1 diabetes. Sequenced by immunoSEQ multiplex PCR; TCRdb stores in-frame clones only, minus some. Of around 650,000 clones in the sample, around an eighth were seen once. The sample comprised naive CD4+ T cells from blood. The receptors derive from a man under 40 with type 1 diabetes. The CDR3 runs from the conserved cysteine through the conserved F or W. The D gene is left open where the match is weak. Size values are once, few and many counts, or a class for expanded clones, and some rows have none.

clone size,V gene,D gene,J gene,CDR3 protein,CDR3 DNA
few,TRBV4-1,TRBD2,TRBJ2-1,CASSQGWPRGDSYNEQFF,TGCGCCAGCAGCCAAGGATGGCCGCGGGGGGACTCCTACAATGAGCAGTTCTTC
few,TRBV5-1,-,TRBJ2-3,CASSLGLSGSTDTQYF,TGCGCCAGCAGCTTGGGACTTTCAGGTAGCACAGATACGCAGTATTTT
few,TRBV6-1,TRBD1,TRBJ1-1,CASSDDRAGGEAFF,TGTGCCAGCAGCGACGACAGGGCGGGTGGTGAAGCTTTCTTT
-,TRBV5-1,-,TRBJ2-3,CASSGGPGTDTQYF,TGCGCCAGCAGCGGGGGGCCGGGCACAGATACGCAGTATTTT
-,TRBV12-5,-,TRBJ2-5,CASGLGLILSQETQYF,TGTGCTAGTGGTTTGGGGCTGATCCTCAGCCAAGAGACCCAGTACTTC
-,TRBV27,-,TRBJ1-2,CASRGDNYGYTF,TGTGCCAGCAGGGGGGACAACTATGGCTACACCTTC
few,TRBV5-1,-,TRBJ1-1,CASSLSVRGHTEAFF,TGCGCCAGCAGCTTGTCGGTCAGGGGACACACTGAAGCTTTCTTT
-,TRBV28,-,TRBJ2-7,CASSLKRDSRRDKYEQYF,TGTGCCAGCAGTTTAAAACGGGACTCCCGGCGGGACAAATACGAGCAGTACTTC
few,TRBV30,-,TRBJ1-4,CAWSPAATNEKLFF,TGTGCCTGGAGTCCAGCTGCAACTAATGAAAAACTGTTTTTT
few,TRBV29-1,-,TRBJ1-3,CSGRSGNTIYF,TGCAGCGGACGGTCTGGAAACACCATATATTTT
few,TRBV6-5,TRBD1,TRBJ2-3,CASSTGQGYTDTQYF,TGTGCCAGCAGTACGGGACAGGGGTACACAGATACGCAGTATTTT
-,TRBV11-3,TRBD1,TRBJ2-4,CASSSRGTGLAKNIQYF,TGTGCCAGCAGCTCGCGCGGGACAGGGTTAGCCAAAAACATTCAGTACTTC
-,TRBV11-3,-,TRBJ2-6,CASSLTLSGANVLTF,TGTGCCAGCAGCTTGACACTTTCTGGGGCCAACGTCCTGACTTTC
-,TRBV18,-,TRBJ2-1,CASSPRDGTYNEQFF,TGTGCCAGCTCCCCCCGGGACGGAACCTACAATGAGCAGTTCTTC
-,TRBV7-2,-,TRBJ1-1,CASSLGGVNTEAFF,TGTGCCAGCAGCCTCGGAGGGGTGAACACTGAAGCTTTCTTT
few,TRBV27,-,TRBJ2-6,CASSLVWQGSSGANVLTF,TGTGCCAGCAGTTTAGTGTGGCAGGGAAGCTCTGGGGCCAACGTCCTGACTTTC
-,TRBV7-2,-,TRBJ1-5,CASTAQNNQPQHF,TGTGCCAGCACCGCCCAAAACAATCAGCCCCAGCATTTT
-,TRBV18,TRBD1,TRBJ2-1,CASSSDRAAREQFF,TGTGCCAGCTCATCGGACAGGGCGGCTCGGGAGCAGTTCTTC
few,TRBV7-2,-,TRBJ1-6,CASSLARRVGNSPLHF,TGTGCCAGCAGCTTAGCGAGGAGGGTTGGTAATTCACCCCTCCACTTT
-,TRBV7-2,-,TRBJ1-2,CASSFTDSSLGGYTF,TGTGCCAGCAGCTTCACCGACAGCTCCTTAGGGGGCTACACCTTC
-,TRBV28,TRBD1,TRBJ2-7,CASSTPGQGTPYEQYF,TGTGCCAGCAGTACACCGGGACAGGGGACCCCCTACGAGCAGTACTTC
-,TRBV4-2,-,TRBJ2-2,CASSQSLGILERNTGELFF,TGTGCCAGCAGCCAATCCCTAGGGATCCTCGAGCGGAACACCGGGGAGCTGTTTTTT
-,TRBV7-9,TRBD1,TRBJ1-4,CASSWGQTNEKLFF,TGTGCCAGCAGCTGGGGACAGACTAATGAAAAACTGTTTTTT
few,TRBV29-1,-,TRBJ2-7,CSVGDGAYEQYF,TGCAGCGTTGGGGACGGAGCCTACGAGCAGTACTTC
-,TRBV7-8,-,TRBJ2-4,CASSLEEFLYF,TGTGCCAGCAGCTTAGAAGAGTTCTTGTACTTC
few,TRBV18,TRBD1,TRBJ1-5,CASSGTGGDQPQHF,TGTGCCAGCTCCGGGACAGGGGGTGATCAGCCCCAGCATTTT
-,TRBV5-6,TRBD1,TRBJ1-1,CASSLDNTGDTEAFF,TGTGCCAGCAGCTTGGATAATACAGGGGACACTGAAGCTTTCTTT
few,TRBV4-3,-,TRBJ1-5,CASSQDVSNRANQPQHF,TGCGCCAGCAGCCAAGATGTCTCCAACAGGGCCAATCAGCCCCAGCATTTT
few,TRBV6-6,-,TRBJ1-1,CASTRGADTEAFF,TGTGCCAGCACTAGGGGGGCTGACACTGAAGCTTTCTTT
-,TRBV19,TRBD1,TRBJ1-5,CASRTKGQGNQPQHF,TGTGCCAGTAGGACAAAAGGACAGGGGAATCAGCCCCAGCATTTT
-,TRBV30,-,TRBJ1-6,CAWRYLNGTPLHF,TGTGCCTGGAGGTACCTTAACGGTACACCCCTCCACTTT
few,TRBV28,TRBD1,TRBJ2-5,CASSYRGRETQYF,TGTGCCAGCAGTTACAGGGGTCGGGAGACCCAGTACTTC
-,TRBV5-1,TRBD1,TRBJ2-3,CASSLPVQGAGTDTQYF,TGCGCCAGCAGCTTGCCGGTACAGGGGGCTGGCACAGATACGCAGTATTTT
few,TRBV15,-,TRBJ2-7,CATSRDPGYEQYF,TGTGCCACCAGCAGAGACCCGGGCTACGAGCAGTACTTC
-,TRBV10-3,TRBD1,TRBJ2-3,CAITRSTGTDTQYF,TGTGCCATCACGAGATCGACAGGGACAGATACGCAGTATTTT
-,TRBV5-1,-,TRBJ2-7,CASSPGTASYEQYF,TGCGCCAGCAGCCCCGGGACTGCGTCCTACGAGCAGTACTTC
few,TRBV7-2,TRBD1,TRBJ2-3,CASSLVLPGQVGDTQYF,TGTGCCAGCAGCTTAGTTCTTCCGGGACAGGTCGGAGATACGCAGTATTTT
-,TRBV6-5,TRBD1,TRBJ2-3,CASRGQGASDTQYF,TGTGCCAGCAGGGGACAGGGGGCATCAGATACGCAGTATTTT
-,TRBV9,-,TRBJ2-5,CASSGPGGAETQYF,TGTGCCAGCAGCGGACCCGGGGGCGCCGAGACCCAGTACTTC
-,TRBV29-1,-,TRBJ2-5,CSVDAQEETQYF,TGCAGCGTTGATGCACAGGAAGAGACCCAGTACTTC
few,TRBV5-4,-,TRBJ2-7,CASSSRGSVGEQYF,TGTGCCAGCAGCTCCCGGGGCTCGGTAGGCGAGCAGTACTTC